Listed below are T cell receptor beta chains from one sample, sequenced in a study of T cells after yellow fever vaccination. One entry per CDR3 protein, called by TCRdb with MiXCR from the 5' RACE reads. The data hold about 130,000 distinct CDR3 sequences, with around 7.4% observed a single time. Here the sequenced sample was CD4+ T cells sorted from PBMCs, taken 9 to 11 days after the first yellow fever vaccination. The source is a man younger than 35 who received the YFV17D yellow fever vaccine. CDR3s include the opening cysteine and the closing phenylalanine or tryptophan. A row's size may be missing; if present it is once, few, many or a size class.

V gene,clone size,CDR3 protein
TRBV5-8,many,CASSLHGGQETQYF
TRBV3-1,many,CASSQTWGRGNQPQHF
TRBV6-2/TRBV6-3,many,CASNAPGALTGELFF
TRBV6-2/TRBV6-3,many,CASSPHRSGYSYGYTF
TRBV20-1,many,CSARDRVRSYNEQFF
TRBV7-3,many,CASSLSFGDTQYF
TRBV6-1,many,CASRSKPGTVNSPLHF
TRBV5-1,many,CASRPNGGPETQYF
TRBV5-5,.,CASSLWADPGNSPLHF
TRBV12-3/TRBV12-4,many,CASSPQGRGRHNEQFF
TRBV24-1,many,CATSAYPAGELFF
TRBV7-2,many,CASSSPETGKGSPLHF
TRBV7-2,few,CASKKGEAGELFF
TRBV12-3/TRBV12-4,.,CASSLIANTEAFF
TRBV11-2,.,CASSDRAGGGTDTQYF
TRBV10-3,many,CAISGGRGNYEQYF
TRBV25-1,many,CASQTGGGHGYTF
TRBV20-1,many,CSAFIRGGETQYF
TRBV19,many,CASTPFRGSKNIQYF
TRBV10-3,many,CAIKTSGNEQFF
TRBV6-5,many,CASSRDRDFSYEQYF
TRBV5-4,.,CASSPTQFTGELFF
TRBV7-2,.,CASSLARGTDTQYF
TRBV5-6,many,CASSGSDEKLFF
TRBV5-1,many,CASSLVLGTNEAFF
TRBV14,many,CASSRGTRDAIYF
TRBV5-1,many,CASSLVGLQETQYF
TRBV7-8,many,CASGEAEQYF
TRBV5-1,many,CASGGSENSPLHF
TRBV7-2,few,CASSLEGLAGYHEQYF
TRBV9,many,CASSVSPGQNSPLHF
TRBV12-3/TRBV12-4,many,CASSPQGGFTDTQYF
TRBV20-1,many,CSAPDRSYNEQFF
TRBV10-1,many,CASSLAGGTEQYF
TRBV20-1,many,CSARAGGSTDTQYF
TRBV7-2,many,CASSLGSGQAIYGYTF
TRBV18,many,CASSPRPTEAFF
TRBV4-3,many,CASSHQGNTEAFF
TRBV7-6,many,CASSGSRAGSSEAFF
TRBV5-1,many,CASSSGQGDLYGYTF
TRBV5-4,many,CASSLAGTSGGYTQYF
TRBV18,many,CASSPSTGNNSPLHF
TRBV21-1,many,CASSKGYAGAANTQYF
TRBV7-2,many,CASSLRSSPTEAFF
TRBV5-1,many,CASSLGGDPPGELFF
TRBV7-9,few,CASSLASAGDNEQFF
TRBV13,many,CASSSTGVAGENEQFF
TRBV7-3,many,CASSPGTGRDSPGNTIYF
TRBV5-8,many,CASSLGRAPHLYGYTF
TRBV4-2,many,CASSQDIGGYNEQFF
TRBV12-3/TRBV12-4,many,CASRRGAGGDTQYF
TRBV27,many,CASLVWPNTYNEQFF